A selection of T cell receptor beta chains follows, all from one sample in a study of spatial heterogeneity in lung cancer. TCRdb itself ran the 5' RACE reads through MiXCR, one entry per CDR3 protein. Of fewer than 4,000 distinct CDR3 sequences in the sample, around 5% were seen once. Material: lung tumor tissue, obtained at surgery. These receptors were obtained from a female donor with early-stage non-small cell lung cancer. CDR3s include the opening cysteine and the closing phenylalanine or tryptophan. Each record gives: V gene, D gene, clone size, J gene, CDR3 protein, CDR3 DNA. The D gene is left open where the match is weak. Size is omitted from some rows. Given values are once, few, many or a class for expanded clones.

>TRBV12-3/TRBV12-4|NA|medium-sized|TRBJ1-6
CASSRQGKNSPLHF
TGTGCCAGCAGCCGACAAGGGAAAAATTCACCCCTCCACTTT
>TRBV28|NA|medium-sized|TRBJ2-3
CASSVHGYTDTQYF
TGTGCCAGCAGTGTCCACGGATACACAGATACGCAGTATTTT
>TRBV7-2|NA|many|TRBJ1-5
CASSLDRVGQPQHF
TGTGCCAGCAGCTTAGACAGGGTGGGTCAGCCCCAGCATTTT
>TRBV12-3/TRBV12-4|TRBD1|many|TRBJ1-1
CASSFDTGVGTEAFF
TGTGCCAGCAGTTTCGATACAGGGGTGGGCACTGAAGCTTTCTTT
>TRBV18|NA|many|TRBJ2-3
CASSLPPSDTQYF
TGTGCCAGCTCACTTCCCCCGTCAGATACGCAGTATTTT
>TRBV28|NA|medium-sized|TRBJ1-2
CASSPTRTDLGYGYTF
TGTGCCAGCAGTCCTACTCGGACAGACCTAGGGTATGGCTACACCTTC
>TRBV12-3/TRBV12-4|NA|NA|TRBJ1-1
CASSLAGWAEAFF
TGTGCCAGCAGTTTGGCGGGGTGGGCTGAAGCTTTCTTT
>TRBV25-1|TRBD1|medium-sized|TRBJ1-6
CASSGQGNSPLHF
TGTGCCAGCTCGGGACAGGGAAATTCACCCCTCCACTTT
>TRBV11-2|NA|many|TRBJ2-3
CASSSDSASSTDTQYF
TGTGCCAGCAGCTCAGACAGTGCCTCTAGCACAGATACGCAGTATTTT
>TRBV6-5|TRBD1|medium-sized|TRBJ2-1
CASSPTGAEQFF
TGTGCCAGCAGCCCCACAGGGGCGGAGCAGTTCTTC
>TRBV7-2|NA|medium-sized|TRBJ1-2
CASSSALVHYGYTF
TGTGCCAGCAGCTCCGCCCTAGTTCACTATGGCTACACCTTC
>TRBV6-6|NA|many|TRBJ1-2
CASSYSPDSRVNYGYTF
TGTGCCAGCAGTTACTCCCCCGACAGCAGAGTTAACTATGGCTACACCTTC
>TRBV27|TRBD1|medium-sized|TRBJ2-5
CASTDRAGSQETQYF
TGTGCCAGCACCGACAGGGCTGGATCCCAAGAGACCCAGTACTTC
>TRBV12-3/TRBV12-4|TRBD1|many|TRBJ1-4
CASTRGQGAGEKLFF
TGTGCCAGCACTAGAGGACAGGGGGCAGGTGAAAAACTGTTTTTT
>TRBV29-1|NA|medium-sized|TRBJ2-2
CSVEEGPGVNTGELFF
TGCAGCGTTGAAGAAGGCCCGGGGGTTAACACCGGGGAGCTGTTTTTT
>TRBV7-8|NA|medium-sized|TRBJ1-4
CASSPYRVANEKLFF
TGTGCCAGCAGCCCGTACAGGGTAGCTAATGAAAAACTGTTTTTT
>TRBV12-3/TRBV12-4|TRBD1|medium-sized|TRBJ1-5
CASSPGQGNQPQHF
TGTGCCAGCAGCCCCGGACAGGGCAATCAGCCCCAGCATTTT
>TRBV20-1|NA|many|TRBJ1-3
CSAAHLDGVSGNTIYF
TGCAGTGCCGCACACCTGGACGGAGTCTCTGGAAACACCATATATTTT
>TRBV2|NA|many|TRBJ2-3
CAGEDRASTDTQYF
TGTGCCGGAGAGGACAGAGCTAGCACAGATACGCAGTATTTT
>TRBV20-1|NA|medium-sized|TRBJ1-4
CSAAWTVEGEKLFF
TGCAGTGCTGCCTGGACAGTGGAAGGTGAAAAACTGTTTTTT
>TRBV20-1|NA|medium-sized|TRBJ1-6
CSASGDKGRLNSPLHF
TGCAGTGCTAGTGGGGATAAGGGACGCCTTAATTCACCCCTCCACTTT
>TRBV20-1|NA|medium-sized|TRBJ1-5
CSARDVRPNQPQHF
TGCAGTGCTAGAGATGTACGTCCAAATCAGCCCCAGCATTTT
>TRBV6-5|TRBD1|many|TRBJ1-1
CASSPGTGAGAFF
TGTGCCAGCAGTCCCGGGACAGGGGCTGGGGCTTTCTTT
>TRBV4-1|NA|many|TRBJ2-1
CASSPTHQSSYNEQFF
TGCGCCAGCAGCCCCACCCATCAGAGCTCCTACAATGAGCAGTTCTTC
>TRBV5-6|TRBD1|medium-sized|TRBJ1-2
CASSPGGQGGYTF
TGTGCCAGCTCACCGGGGGGACAGGGTGGCTACACCTTC
>TRBV13|NA|NA|TRBJ2-7
CASSSGVAYEQYF
TGTGCCAGCAGCTCGGGAGTAGCTTACGAGCAGTACTTC
>TRBV10-3|NA|medium-sized|TRBJ1-5
CAISEGGTSGQPQHF
TGTGCCATCAGTGAGGGGGGGACGTCGGGTCAGCCCCAGCATTTT